This T cell receptor beta chain appears in the sequencing data of a study of cytomegalovirus exposure and HLA in healthy donors (dated by TCRdb to the late 2010s). In terms of the full investigation: In an earlier analysis of some 610 of the donors, 276 Gb of sequence data and approximately 120 million unique TCR beta sequences from about 179 million T cells were reported. Approximately 300 gigabases of sequencing data and around 85 million unique TCR sequences made up an early release that covered about 640 HLA-typed donors. Among the roughly 390 genotyped donors, around 79% belonged to the genetic ancestry cluster associated with self-reported Caucasian donors. The aim of the study was to test whether cataloging public T cell receptors could identify signatures of past pathogen exposure. Using immunosequencing, the study profiled T cell repertoires from 666 subjects and related those repertoires to cytomegalovirus serostatus. A separate validation cohort of roughly 130 different subjects was used in addition to the approximately 610-subject first cohort. The study combined high-throughput TCR immunosequencing, statistical association of individual TCRs with disease status, and machine learning to predict cytomegalovirus infection status. A later analysis re-analyzed previously published TCR beta repertoires from 650 to 800 donors and added high-resolution HLA genotyping to study TCR occurrence patterns. The later analysis used no new phenotypic data to find candidate immune exposures, relying instead on TCR beta sequences and their occurrence across donors. To decide whether each TCR beta V gene segment behaved as functional or pseudogenic, an earlier analysis of approximately 620 of the donors relied on high-throughput TCR beta sequencing. Donor age, sex, ethnicity and CMV serostatus were collected together with the repertoire data. Genome-wide SNP genotypes for about 55% of the roughly 670 donors were used in a later genetic analysis, which treated that subset as a discovery cohort. All discovery cohort repertoires had been generated on a single sequencing platform. Class I and class II HLA loci were covered by the typing at four-digit resolution. The number of typed donors differed by locus: about 620-640 for A, B, C, DRB1 and DQB1; some 500 for DQA1; approximately 610 for DPA1; and roughly 470 for DPB1. Because of strong linkage in the cohort, 4 to 6 DR-DQ haplotypes were treated as single units for association and clustering. Among some 410 genotyped donors of the cohort, an average of approximately 230,000 unique TCR beta nucleotide sequences were sequenced per donor, about a sixth of them non-productive.

The cohort comprised more than 550 healthy bone marrow donors. All cohort members were sampled while nominally healthy, although unrecorded immune exposures were likely present. The donor tested CMV seronegative, placing the donor among the 300 to 450 seronegative members of the cohort. A peripheral blood sample was collected from each donor, and TCR beta sequencing was performed on peripheral blood mononuclear cells. The Qiagen DNeasy Blood Extraction Kit was used to extract genomic DNA from the blood cell samples. Libraries came from the immunoSEQ multiplex PCR assay. For the multiplex PCR, a mixture combining 60 forward primers for TCR Vbeta segments and 13 reverse primers for TCR Jbeta segments was used. Amplification of the CDR3 region of rearranged TCR beta genes was performed with a multiplex PCR assay on genomic DNA. Amplified TCR beta libraries were sequenced as 87-base-pair reads on the Illumina HiSeq System. For the original study's pipeline: Across the 666 repertoires, a later analysis counted about 81 million unique TCR beta chains, roughly 11 million of which were shared by at least two donors. To remove PCR and sequencing errors, raw reads were error-corrected and collapsed into unique sequences using a nearest-neighbor algorithm that merged closely related sequences. To assign V, D and J gene segments, CDR3 sequences were aligned to IMGT reference sequences. Each retained sequence needed at least a six-nucleotide match to both a V gene segment and a J gene segment. Rearrangements were called productive when the CDR3 lacked stop codons and stayed in frame with V and J; all others were non-productive. Following IMGT convention, CDR3 was defined as the stretch from the second conserved V-encoded cysteine to the conserved J-encoded phenylalanine. Sequences without an unambiguous match to a single V gene segment were excluded from the earlier analysis of 450 to 750 of the donors. An earlier analysis of almost 600 of the donors classified V segments as functional when productive rearrangements were above 56.7% and as segregating when the standard deviation between donors was above 5%. A statistical classification framework was built to diagnose cytomegalovirus status from the catalog of TCR beta chain sequences. A later analysis assigned V and J genes by comparing TCR nucleotide sequences with IMGT/GENE-DB human TR gene sequences. In a later analysis, CDR3 sequences and most-parsimonious VDJ recombination scenarios were assigned using the TCRdist pipeline. In a later analysis, each TCR beta chain was defined by its CDR3 amino acid sequence together with its V-gene family, and reads without a unique V-gene family were excluded. To address suspected cross-contamination and a sequencing artifact, a later analysis removed roughly 580 highly shared, low-generation-probability nucleotide sequences. For each public chain, a later analysis derived a clonal expansion index from normalized ranks of inferred template counts within each repertoire. A later analysis computed generation probabilities with a VDJ recombination model fitted to out-of-frame rearrangements, and checked the results against IGoR. Hypergeometric tests were used in a later analysis to score TCR-TCR, TCR-HLA and TCR-CMV co-occurrence, with a repertoire-size bias correction applied to the TCR pairs. False discovery rates were estimated in a later analysis by permuting HLA or CMV assignments 20 times. In a later analysis, co-occurring TCRs were grouped using DBSCAN, with TCRdist sequence similarity added in when clustering inside HLA-allele-positive subsets. Repertoires with fewer than 30,000 or more than 120,000 public chains, plus five repertoires with anomalous nucleotide sharing, were excluded from co-occurrence clustering. Entries here come from immuneACCESS through TCRdb and include only in-frame sequences with V and J called. Some clones fail to appear in such tables; in the studies checked, an unresolved V gene covers under half of the shortfall, and the cause of the remainder is unknown. The DNA was the basis for D and trimming; V, J and clone size are from that table. Within this sample are roughly 150,000 clones, with roughly 76% of them counted one time only. 1.2% of the sample is taken by the ten largest.

Beyond this particular receptor, the publication reports: The study listed 164 TCR beta chains as associated with cytomegalovirus. The earlier analysis of 587 of the donors excluded around 17 rarely observed V segments, including chromosome 9 orphons, because counts were too low. The classifier was reported to diagnose cytomegalovirus status with high specificity and sensitivity in both the original cohort and the validation cohort. According to a later analysis, parvovirus B19, influenza, CMV and Epstein-Barr virus appeared linked to several top co-occurrence clusters. Compared with the roughly 710-donor mean, donors in an Asian-associated ancestry cluster had fewer N-insertions in productive TCRs, according to a later genetic analysis. CMV serostatus was the only immune exposure information available for the cohort. The authors suggested that the approach could potentially be extended to other disease states and immunological phenotypes. An association between a missense DCLRE1C variant and V-gene and J-gene trimming of TCR beta chains was found in a later genetic analysis and replicated in an independent cohort. Because HLA typing was missing for some donors at each locus, association tests included only the typed subset. Roughly uniform sequencing depth across donors was assumed in presence/absence analyses, although this assumption may not hold. Linkage disequilibrium might explain the correlated functional status among segregating V segments, but an unknown experimental factor could not be ruled out. Three of the identified cytomegalovirus-associated TCR beta chains were confirmed in vitro to be specific for cytomegalovirus antigens. In a later analysis, TCR association rates were found to vary across HLA loci, with the most associated TCRs seen for DRB1 alleles and the fewest for HLA-C alleles. In a later analysis, some 18,000 TCR beta sequences were associated with specific HLA alleles at a false discovery rate of 0.05. Because the 87-base-pair reads could not distinguish some IMGT-functional V segments, including TRBV6-2 and TRBV6-3, those segments were excluded. In a later analysis, HLA-associated TCR beta chains were found to be more clonally expanded and to have lower generation probabilities than equally common non-associated chains. A further reported finding was that TCR beta sequences accurately predicted the HLA-A and HLA-B alleles for most subjects in the first cohort. In an earlier analysis of 587 of the donors, most TCR beta V segments appeared in productive rearrangements about 87% or about 30% of the time, broadly matching IMGT annotations. Across donors, most TCR sequences were observed very rarely, whereas some public TCRs were present in many individuals. According to a later analysis, most CMV-associated TCR beta chains appeared to be HLA-restricted, and the HLA associations seemed to be driven largely by CMV exposure. A cluster of highly shared sequence variants was judged likely to be a technical artifact of the sequencing pipeline. This cohort had only TCR beta chains sequenced, and the lack of alpha or paired-chain data limited which features could be detected. When HLA alleles, especially DR and DQ, strongly co-occurred, attributing TCR associations to individual alleles was difficult.

Regarding this clone: Its specific antigen is unknown. No base-level quality is on record; no much larger clone is a single base apart.

The CDR3, cysteine through phenylalanine, is 12 amino acids long. Only CDR3 DNA remains: 36 bases, in frame from the first base. V was cut back by 1 base and J by 7 bases, leaving a gap of 10 bases between them. CDR1 GTSNPN and CDR2 SVGIG are derived from the germline V gene (reference sequence). Recombination joined TRBV30 with TRBJ1-2; no D segment can be confidently identified. The clonotype was recovered from a female donor in good health and CMV-seronegative. Material: PBMCs. Read as DNA, the sequence is TGTGCCTGGAGTGAGCGGGGTAGTGGCTACACCTTC. It codes for CAWSERGSGYTF.